These T cell receptor beta chains were read from a single sample in a study of T cells in Graves' hyperthyroidism and ophthalmopathy. One entry per CDR3 protein results from TCRdb running MiXCR on the multiplex PCR reads. The sample includes about 600,000 distinct CDR3 sequences, over 12% of them seen just once. What was sequenced was blood. The receptors were sampled from a woman aged 18-30 years with Graves' ophthalmopathy. Both conserved end residues are part of each CDR3. D genes are given only for firm matches. Expanded clones get a size class; other rows say once, few or many, or leave the size out.

J gene,clone size,D gene,V gene,CDR3 protein,CDR3 DNA
TRBJ2-7,.,.,TRBV14,CASSQVRTTSEQYF,TGTGCCAGCAGCCAAGTCAGGACTACCTCCGAGCAGTACTTC
TRBJ2-4,many,TRBD1,TRBV28,CATIGQGLGNIQYF,TGTGCCACCATCGGACAGGGTTTGGGAAACATTCAGTACTTC
TRBJ2-5,many,TRBD2,TRBV6-1,CASLNWGGTRETQYF,TGTGCCAGCTTGAATTGGGGGGGTACAAGGGAGACCCAGTACTTC
TRBJ2-1,many,.,TRBV2,CASSGQGIDEQFF,TGTGCCAGCAGTGGGCAGGGGATCGATGAGCAGTTCTTC
TRBJ1-5,.,.,TRBV4-1,CASSQDGPRGDQPQHF,TGCGCCAGCAGCCAAGATGGCCCCCGGGGCGATCAGCCCCAGCATTTT
TRBJ2-3,many,TRBD1,TRBV24-1,CATSDAPGGGTDTQYF,TGTGCCACCAGTGATGCTCCAGGGGGCGGCACAGATACGCAGTATTTT
TRBJ2-7,many,.,TRBV20-1,CSARDKTYEQYF,TGCAGTGCTAGAGATAAAACTTACGAGCAGTACTTC
TRBJ2-7,.,.,TRBV24-1,CATSDSTGHYNEQYF,TGTGCCACCAGTGACTCAACAGGGCACTACAATGAGCAGTACTTC
TRBJ2-2,many,.,TRBV10-3,CAIQTARNTGELFF,TGTGCCATCCAGACAGCCAGGAACACCGGGGAGCTGTTTTTT
TRBJ1-1,many,TRBD1,TRBV28,CASSYPRRGGTEAFF,TGTGCCAGCAGTTACCCTCGCAGGGGGGGTACTGAAGCTTTCTTT
TRBJ1-4,.,.,TRBV7-2,CASSLATWGAANEKLFF,TGTGCCAGCAGCTTAGCCACTTGGGGGGCGGCTAATGAAAAACTGTTTTTT
TRBJ2-1,.,TRBD2,TRBV28,CASSSLAASGTAYNEQFF,TGTGCCAGCAGTTCCCTCGCGGCTAGCGGGACAGCGTACAATGAGCAGTTCTTC
TRBJ2-1,.,TRBD2,TRBV19,CASKYRAGGSYNEQFF,TGTGCCAGTAAATATCGGGCGGGAGGGTCCTACAATGAGCAGTTCTTC
TRBJ2-6,.,.,TRBV28,CASTPQNSGANVLTF,TGTGCCAGCACCCCTCAGAACTCTGGGGCCAACGTCCTGACTTTC
TRBJ1-5,many,TRBD1,TRBV18,CASSPLDRGGNQPQHF,TGTGCCAGCTCACCACTTGACAGGGGCGGCAATCAGCCCCAGCATTTT
TRBJ1-1,few,.,TRBV7-9,CASSSSGRRNTEAFF,TGTGCCAGCAGCTCATCCGGACGTCGGAACACTGAAGCTTTCTTT
TRBJ1-6,.,TRBD1,TRBV27,CASSTWTGGSPLHF,TGTGCCAGCAGTACCTGGACAGGGGGCTCACCCCTCCACTTT
TRBJ1-1,many,.,TRBV28,CASSVRKIINTEAFF,TGTGCCAGCAGCGTGAGGAAGATCATCAACACTGAAGCTTTCTTT
TRBJ2-2,few,.,TRBV5-4,CASSLAVANTGELFF,TGTGCCAGCAGCTTGGCGGTCGCGAACACCGGGGAGCTGTTTTTT
TRBJ2-7,many,.,TRBV7-3,CASSLIRLNRSEQYF,TGTGCCAGCAGCTTAATACGACTTAACAGGAGCGAGCAGTACTTC
TRBJ2-1,.,TRBD2,TRBV7-2,CASSDPRGLAATYNEQFF,TGTGCCAGCAGCGATCCTAGGGGACTAGCCGCTACCTACAATGAGCAGTTCTTC
TRBJ2-3,many,.,TRBV6-2/TRBV6-3,CASSYRGLLQGDTQYF,TGTGCCAGCAGCTACAGGGGACTTCTGCAAGGGGATACGCAGTATTTT
TRBJ1-4,.,.,TRBV27,CASHTWDNEKLFF,TGTGCCAGCCATACCTGGGATAATGAAAAACTGTTTTTT
TRBJ2-3,many,TRBD1,TRBV20-1,CSARDRESMDTQYF,TGCAGTGCTAGGGACAGGGAATCAATGGATACGCAGTATTTT
TRBJ2-7,many,.,TRBV18,CASSPENYEQYF,TGTGCCAGCTCACCAGAGAACTACGAGCAGTACTTC
TRBJ1-6,many,.,TRBV11-3,CASSHIFIGDSPLHF,TGTGCCAGCAGCCATATATTTATCGGGGATTCACCCCTCCACTTT
TRBJ2-7,.,.,TRBV12-3/TRBV12-4,CAGSPTGFEQYF,TGTGCCGGCTCCCCAACCGGGTTCGAGCAGTACTTC
TRBJ2-7,many,.,TRBV7-2,CASSRDTSSYEQYF,TGTGCCAGCAGCCGGGACACCAGCTCCTACGAGCAGTACTTC
TRBJ2-4,.,TRBD2,TRBV4-3,CASSQESPPQAGGRLWAKNIQYF,TGCGCCAGCAGCCAAGAGTCCCCCCCCCAAGCGGGAGGACGGCTTTGGGCCAAAAACATTCAGTACTTC
TRBJ2-2,.,.,TRBV19,CASSPGALTTGELFF,TGTGCCAGTAGTCCAGGGGCCCTTACCACCGGGGAGCTGTTTTTT
TRBJ2-1,few,TRBD2,TRBV6-5,CASSYLRTSGSNEQFF,TGTGCCAGCAGTTACTTACGGACTAGCGGGAGCAATGAGCAGTTCTTC
TRBJ2-6,few,.,TRBV7-9,CASSISSSGANVLTF,TGTGCCAGCAGCATCTCTAGCTCTGGGGCCAACGTCCTGACTTTC
TRBJ1-3,.,.,TRBV14,CASSQWHTPSGNTIYF,TGTGCCAGCAGCCAATGGCACACCCCCTCTGGAAACACCATATATTTT
TRBJ2-1,many,.,TRBV10-3,CAISVGLSDEQFF,TGTGCCATCAGTGTAGGTCTGTCGGATGAGCAGTTCTTC
TRBJ1-2,.,.,TRBV7-2,CASSLSRMLNSNYGYTF,TGTGCCAGCAGCTTGAGCAGAATGTTAAATTCAAACTATGGCTACACCTTC
TRBJ2-1,many,.,TRBV28,CASSLWGKSSYNEQFF,TGTGCCAGCAGTTTATGGGGCAAAAGCTCCTACAATGAGCAGTTCTTC
TRBJ2-1,many,TRBD1,TRBV2,CASSAPGTGVWNEQFF,TGTGCCAGCAGTGCGCCCGGGACAGGGGTGTGGAATGAGCAGTTCTTC
TRBJ2-7,few,.,TRBV18,CASSPPGTISYEQYF,TGTGCCAGCTCACCACCCGGGACAATTTCCTACGAGCAGTACTTC
TRBJ2-4,.,.,TRBV11-3,CASSRSRGAPKNIQYF,TGCGCCAGCAGCCGATCCAGGGGTGCCCCCAAAAACATTCAGTACTTC
TRBJ2-1,.,.,TRBV20-1,CSATIGQGLGNEQFF,TGCAGTGCTACCATCGGCCAGGGGTTGGGGAATGAGCAGTTCTTC
TRBJ1-2,many,.,TRBV3-1,CASSRGRVPNGYTF,TGTGCCAGCAGCCGAGGGAGGGTTCCCAATGGCTACACCTTC
TRBJ2-7,many,TRBD2,TRBV11-2,CASSLVRAGEAYEQYF,TGTGCTAGCAGCTTAGTAAGGGCGGGAGAAGCCTACGAGCAGTACTTC
TRBJ2-6,few,.,TRBV20-1,CSARDARGSGANVLTF,TGCAGTGCTAGAGATGCCCGGGGCTCTGGGGCCAACGTCCTGACTTTC
TRBJ2-7,.,TRBD2,TRBV28,CASSWGLAGDGDEQYF,TGTGCCAGCAGTTGGGGACTAGCGGGAGATGGCGACGAGCAGTACTTC
TRBJ2-3,many,TRBD2,TRBV7-8,CASSLTASGRADTQYF,TGTGCCAGCAGCTTAACGGCTAGCGGGAGGGCAGATACGCAGTATTTT
TRBJ2-1,many,TRBD2,TRBV24-1,CATSDRTSGRFHEQFF,TGTGCCACCAGTGATCGGACTAGCGGGAGATTCCATGAGCAGTTCTTC
TRBJ1-6,once,.,TRBV19,CASSMVVARTNSPLHF,TGTGCCAGTAGTATGGTTGTGGCCAGGACGAATTCACCCCTCCACTTT
TRBJ2-5,few,TRBD2,TRBV7-2,CASSLVSGLARSLLQETQYF,TGTGCCAGCAGCTTAGTATCGGGACTAGCGAGGAGCCTATTACAAGAGACCCAGTACTTC
TRBJ1-2,many,.,TRBV27,CASSPSPGAGERDGYTF,TGTGCCAGCAGTCCTAGCCCCGGGGCAGGAGAGAGGGATGGCTACACCTTC
TRBJ1-2,many,.,TRBV5-5,CASSLVGEESYGYTF,TGTGCCAGCAGCTTGGTCGGTGAGGAGTCCTATGGCTACACCTTC
TRBJ1-2,many,TRBD1,TRBV12-3/TRBV12-4,CASRVGTAQSTYGYTF,TGTGCCAGCAGGGTTGGGACAGCACAAAGCACCTATGGCTACACCTTC
TRBJ2-7,.,TRBD2,TRBV9,CASSESGSVGEQYF,TGTGCCAGCAGCGAAAGCGGGAGTGTGGGCGAGCAGTACTTC
TRBJ2-1,.,TRBD1,TRBV11-1,CASSPGTGDSYNEQFF,TGTGCCAGCAGCCCCGGGACAGGGGATTCTTACAATGAGCAGTTCTTC
TRBJ2-5,many,TRBD2,TRBV29-1,CSVGGGPGGPQETQYF,TGCAGCGTTGGCGGGGGACCCGGAGGTCCACAAGAGACCCAGTACTTC